The rows below give T cell receptor beta chains drawn from one sample of a study of T cells after yellow fever vaccination. MiXCR was run by TCRdb on the 5' RACE reads, yielding one entry per CDR3 protein. This table holds about 580,000 distinct CDR3 sequences, around 16% found once. This specimen was PBMCs, taken 4 to 5 days after the first yellow fever vaccination. The receptors were sampled from a man aged 18 to 29 who received the YFV17D yellow fever vaccine. Both conserved end residues are part of each CDR3. A D gene is named only where the DNA matches it firmly. Clone size is shown for a subset of rows, as once, few, many or a class of expanded clone.

14 TRBJ2-7 TRBV12-3/TRBV12-4 few - TGTGCCAGCAGTTTAGGGACAGAAATTAACGAGCAGTACTTC CASSLGTEINEQYF
15 TRBJ2-1 TRBV7-2 - - TGTGCCAGCAGCTCCGGACTGAGCTCCTACAATGAGCAGTTCTTC CASSSGLSSYNEQFF
13 TRBJ1-1 TRBV12-3/TRBV12-4 few TRBD1 TGTGCCAGCAGGGGGACAGGCTTCACTGAAGCTTTCTTT CASRGTGFTEAFF
14 TRBJ1-2 TRBV5-6 - - TGTGCCAGCAGCTTCCCTACAGGCGTTTATGGCTACACCTTC CASSFPTGVYGYTF
15 TRBJ2-2 TRBV10-3 - TRBD2 TGTGCCATCAGTTCGACTAGCGGGGGCCCCGGGGAGCTGTTTTTT CAISSTSGGPGELFF
17 TRBJ2-6 TRBV4-1 - - TGCGCCAGCAGCCAAGTAGGTCGGGTCTCTGGGGCCAACGTCCTGACTTTC CASSQVGRVSGANVLTF
18 TRBJ2-1 TRBV5-1 many TRBD2 TGCGCCAGCAGCTTGGACCCGCCTAGCGGGGGGTCCTACAATGAGCAGTTCTTC CASSLDPPSGGSYNEQFF
17 TRBJ1-4 TRBV4-3 - TRBD1 TGCGCCAGCAGCCAAGAGGACTTCAGACAGGGAGGCGAAAAACTGTTTTTT CASSQEDFRQGGEKLFF
16 TRBJ1-3 TRBV7-6 few - TGTGCCAGCAGCTTATATGGTACAGCCTCTGGAAACACCATATATTTT CASSLYGTASGNTIYF
18 TRBJ2-1 TRBV19 few TRBD2 TGTGCCAGTAGTATTCGGCTAGCGGGGGGATCTTCCTACAATGAGCAGTTCTTC CASSIRLAGGSSYNEQFF
14 TRBJ2-3 TRBV6-5 - - TGTGCCAGCAGTTCTAACCCCGGTACAGATACGCAGTATTTT CASSSNPGTDTQYF
14 TRBJ1-1 TRBV5-4 few - TGTGCCAGCGCCTGGGGCAGGTTGAACACTGAAGCTTTCTTT CASAWGRLNTEAFF
15 TRBJ2-7 TRBV7-7 - - TGTGCCAGCAGCTTAAGGCAGGGGCTCTCCTACGAGCAGTACTTC CASSLRQGLSYEQYF
12 TRBJ1-1 TRBV29-1 - - TGCAGCGCCACGACATTCAGGGTTGAAGCTTTCTTT CSATTFRVEAFF
14 TRBJ1-5 TRBV5-6 - - TGTGCCAGCAGCTCTAGTCCGACCGAGCAGCCCCAGCATTTT CASSSSPTEQPQHF
15 TRBJ1-2 TRBV19 few TRBD1 TGTGCCAGTAGTATAACACACAGGGGTCACTATGGCTACACCTTC CASSITHRGHYGYTF
16 TRBJ2-5 TRBV4-1 few - TGCGCCAGCAGCCAAGGAACCGTGGCGGGGTTAGAGACCCAGTACTTC CASSQGTVAGLETQYF
15 TRBJ1-3 TRBV6-5 few - TGTGCCAGCAGTTACTCGACGCAGACTGGAAACACCATATATTTT CASSYSTQTGNTIYF
14 TRBJ1-1 TRBV6-1 - - TGTGCCAGCAGTCGGCGGGGCTCTAACACTGAAGCTTTCTTT CASSRRGSNTEAFF
16 TRBJ1-6 TRBV4-3 few TRBD1 TGCGCCAGCAGCCTGGGACAGGGGCCTTTGGATTCACCCCTCCACTTT CASSLGQGPLDSPLHF
11 TRBJ1-6 TRBV6-5 - - TGTGCCAGCACCAACGGGGAAACCCTCCACTTT CASTNGETLHF
14 TRBJ2-6 TRBV30 - TRBD1 TGTGCCTGGAGGACAGGGAACGGGGCCAACGTCCTGACTTTC CAWRTGNGANVLTF
14 TRBJ2-1 TRBV4-1 few - TGCGCCAGCAGCGAAGGTTCTAGGACACCGGGACAGTTCTTC CASSEGSRTPGQFF
13 TRBJ2-5 TRBV24-1 - - TGTGCCACCAGTGGCGGGGCCCAAGAGACCCAGTACTTC CATSGGAQETQYF
14 TRBJ2-2 TRBV5-1 - TRBD2 TGCGCCACCACCGGGACTAGCAACACCGGGGAGCTGTTTTTT CATTGTSNTGELFF
16 TRBJ1-6 TRBV5-6 - - TGTGCCAGCAGCCACCGAGGTGGCGGGATGGGAGCACCCCTCCACTTT CASSHRGGGMGAPLHF
15 TRBJ2-1 TRBV24-1 few - TGTGCCACCAGTACCGCACAGGGTGGCATCGGTGAGCAGTTCTTC CATSTAQGGIGEQFF
18 TRBJ2-4 TRBV7-6 few TRBD1 TGTGCCAGCAGCTTAGGAGTCAGGGGACAGGGACACAAAAACATTCAGTACTTC CASSLGVRGQGHKNIQYF
16 TRBJ1-2 TRBV4-2 few TRBD1 TGTGCCAGCAGCCAAGCGGGGTCAGGGGGCAACTATGGCTACACCTTC CASSQAGSGGNYGYTF
11 TRBJ2-7 TRBV10-1 - - TGCGCCAGCAGTGACAGGGACGAGCAGTACTTC CASSDRDEQYF
13 TRBJ1-1 TRBV5-1 - - TGCGCCAGCAGCTTGGGGGAAACCTATGCAGCTTTCTTT CASSLGETYAAFF
15 TRBJ1-2 TRBV27 many - TGTGCCAGCAGTCACTACAGGTCAGCTAACTATGGCTACACCTTC CASSHYRSANYGYTF
13 TRBJ1-2 TRBV11-2 - - TGTGCCAGCAGCTTAGATTGGGGTTACGGCTACACCTTC CASSLDWGYGYTF
17 TRBJ1-6 TRBV4-3 many - TGCGCCAGCAGCCAAGATAGCGCTACTGCGTGGAATTCACCCCTCCACTTT CASSQDSATAWNSPLHF
14 TRBJ2-7 TRBV29-1 - TRBD1 TGCAGCGTTGGGGGGGACAGGTTAACCTACGAGCAGTACTTC CSVGGDRLTYEQYF
16 TRBJ2-2 TRBV5-1 - TRBD1 TGCGCCAGCAGCCCCTTCCCGGGACAGGGATCCGGGGAGCTGTTTTTT CASSPFPGQGSGELFF
16 TRBJ2-2 TRBV7-9 - - TGTGCCAGCAGCTTTTTGGGGGGGCCCGCCACCGGGGAGCTGTTTTTT CASSFLGGPATGELFF
14 TRBJ2-1 TRBV7-9 many - TGTGCCAGCAGCCAGGAACAGGGAGGTTATGAGCAGTTCTTC CASSQEQGGYEQFF
13 TRBJ2-7 TRBV4-3 - TRBD1 TGCGCCAGCAGCCAATACAGGGGTCGCGAGCAGTACTTC CASSQYRGREQYF
15 TRBJ1-1 TRBV20-1 - - TGCAGTGCAAGGGCGCGGGTGGGGCCCGGCACTGAAGCTTTCTTT CSARARVGPGTEAFF
14 TRBJ2-5 TRBV5-1 - - TGCGCCAGCAGCACCACTCCGGATCGAGAGACCCAGTACTTC CASSTTPDRETQYF
15 TRBJ2-7 TRBV6-1 few - TGTGCCAGCAGTGAAGGAATAGCCTCCCCTTACGAGCAGTACTTC CASSEGIASPYEQYF
15 TRBJ2-2 TRBV7-9 few - TGTGCCAGCAGCTCTCTTTCGGGAATAACCGGGGAGCTGTTTTTT CASSSLSGITGELFF
16 TRBJ2-3 TRBV6-1 once TRBD2 TGTGCCAGCAGACCCCCTCTAGCGGGGGTGGTTGATACGCAGTATTTT CASRPPLAGVVDTQYF
17 TRBJ2-3 TRBV13 few - TGTGCCAGCAGCTTACGGGGCGAGGGGTACTCCACAGATACGCAGTATTTT CASSLRGEGYSTDTQYF
14 TRBJ2-3 TRBV6-1 few - TGTGCCAGCAGACCTGGGTTTTACACAGATACGCAGTATTTT CASRPGFYTDTQYF
17 TRBJ1-6 TRBV3-1 few - TGTGCCAGCAGTCGAAGAGGGGAGGGCCTCTATAATTCACCCCTCCACTTT CASSRRGEGLYNSPLHF
16 TRBJ2-2 TRBV5-1 few - TGCGCCAGCGGAGACGTGGACAGCCCGAACACCGGGGAGCTGTTTTTT CASGDVDSPNTGELFF
15 TRBJ2-5 TRBV28 - - TGTGCCAGCAGTTTAACGGGACGGGGAGAAGAGACCCAGTACTTC CASSLTGRGEETQYF
14 TRBJ2-6 TRBV27 - - TGTGCCAGCGCCCATGTCGCTGGGGCCAACGTCCTGACTTTC CASAHVAGANVLTF
13 TRBJ1-1 TRBV7-9 - TRBD1 TGTGCCAGCAGCTCAAGGGGGCAGACTGAAGCTTTCTTT CASSSRGQTEAFF
14 TRBJ1-6 TRBV7-2 - - TGTGCCAGCACCCCGGGACGGCATAATTCACCCCTCCACTTT CASTPGRHNSPLHF
13 TRBJ2-5 TRBV9 few - TGTGCCAGCAGCGAGGGGGTCCGGGAGACCCAGTACTTC CASSEGVRETQYF
15 TRBJ2-3 TRBV9 - - TGTGCCAGCAGCGTCTTCGGGGGAGACACAGATACGCAGTATTTT CASSVFGGDTDTQYF
17 TRBJ1-2 TRBV5-1 few TRBD1 TGCGCCAGCAGCTTAACACCCTCGGACAGGGCGAACTATGGCTACACCTTC CASSLTPSDRANYGYTF